This T cell receptor beta chain was obtained from a study of Ad26.COV2.S vaccination and SARS-CoV-2 variants. TCRdb keeps only in-frame clones here, not all; method: immunoSEQ multiplex PCR. The table records 300,000 to 400,000 clones, 90% of them present only once. For this clone: As yet, its antigen is unknown.

Trimming left V 4 bases short and J 4 bases short, with 17 bases between. Germline V gives CDR1 LGHDT, CDR2 YNNKEL (reference sequence). The CDR3 runs 16 residues. Treatment described: around 19 received Ad26.COV2.S at low or high dose, single or two shots; about five received placebo; per-sample allocation not given. Specimen acquisition occurred on day 63 following the initial vaccine or placebo injection. Points from the study as a whole: Measures of TCR breadth and depth may have fallen short of total T cell responses.

The genes are TRBV3-1 (or the pseudogene TRBV3-2) and TRBJ2-1, with D unclear. The receptor's source is a person aged 18-65 years who received the Ad26.COV2.S COVID-19 vaccine or a placebo. The sequencing here drew on peripheral blood, taken in a trial of Ad26.COV2.S vaccine versus placebo. The CDR3 region has the DNA TGTGCCAGCAGCCGAAAGGCCCACGGCGGTTACAATGAGCAGTTCTTC. Protein product: CASSRKAHGGYNEQFF.